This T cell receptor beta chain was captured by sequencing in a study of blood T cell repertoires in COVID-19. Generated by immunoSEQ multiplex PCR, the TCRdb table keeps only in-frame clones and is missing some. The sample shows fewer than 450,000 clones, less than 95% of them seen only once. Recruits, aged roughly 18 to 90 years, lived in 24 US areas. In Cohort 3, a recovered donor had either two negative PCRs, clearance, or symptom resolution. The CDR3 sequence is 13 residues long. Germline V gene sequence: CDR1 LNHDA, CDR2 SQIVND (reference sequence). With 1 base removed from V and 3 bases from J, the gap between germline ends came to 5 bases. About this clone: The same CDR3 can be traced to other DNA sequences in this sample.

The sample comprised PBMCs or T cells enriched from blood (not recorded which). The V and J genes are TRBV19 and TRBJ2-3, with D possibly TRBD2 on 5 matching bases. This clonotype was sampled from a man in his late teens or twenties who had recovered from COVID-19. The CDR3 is CASSIAGTDTQYF. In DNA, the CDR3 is TGTGCCAGTAGTATAGCGGGAACAGATACGCAGTATTTT.